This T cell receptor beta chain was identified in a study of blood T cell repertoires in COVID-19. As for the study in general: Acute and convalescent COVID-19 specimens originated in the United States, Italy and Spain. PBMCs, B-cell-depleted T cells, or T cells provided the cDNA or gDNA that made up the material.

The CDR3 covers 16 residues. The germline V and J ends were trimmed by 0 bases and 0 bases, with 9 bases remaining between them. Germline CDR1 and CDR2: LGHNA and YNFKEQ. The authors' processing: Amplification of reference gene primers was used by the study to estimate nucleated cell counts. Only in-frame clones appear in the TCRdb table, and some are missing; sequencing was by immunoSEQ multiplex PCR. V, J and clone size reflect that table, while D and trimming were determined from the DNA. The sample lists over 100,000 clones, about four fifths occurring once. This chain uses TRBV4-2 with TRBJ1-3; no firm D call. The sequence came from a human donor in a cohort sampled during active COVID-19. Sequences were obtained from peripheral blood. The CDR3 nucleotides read TGTGCCAGCAGCCAAGAGTTGGGCAGCTCTGGAAACACCATATATTTT. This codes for CASSQELGSSGNTIYF.